These 10 T cell receptor beta chains were sequenced from one sample in a study of cytomegalovirus exposure and HLA in healthy donors. Both 60 Vbeta primers and 13 Jbeta primers went into the PCR. The protocol was immunoSEQ multiplex PCR, while the TCRdb copy is restricted to in-frame clones and leaves out a portion. The sample consists of under 70,000 clones, 70% of them appearing once. The sample was PBMCs. Receptors were obtained from a woman aged 55-69 years in good health and CMV-seropositive.

Written as DNA, the CDR3 is TGTGCCAGTAGTCCCACAGGGGAAGCGTGGAGCTCCTACGAGCAGTACTTC. Its translation is CASSPTGEAWSSYEQYF. The genes are TRBV19 and TRBJ2-7; TRBD1 matches 7 bases. V was clipped by 5 bases and J by 0 bases; unmatched bases: 13. Germline CDR1 is LNHDA and CDR2 is SQIVND (reference sequence). There are 17 residues in the CDR3.

The J gene is TRBJ2-2, the V gene TRBV2, with D possibly TRBD1 on 5 matching bases. This CDR3 comprises 14 residues. Germline-derived CDR1 and CDR2 are SNHLY and FYNNEI. The V end was cut by 7 bases, the J end by 1 base, with 10 bases between. CDR3 bases: TGTGCCAGCACCGGACAACTGAACACCGGGGAGCTGTTTTTT. Its protein is CASTGQLNTGELFF.

Only a few counts were recorded for this clone. This chain links TRBV5-1 with TRBJ1-1, with 7 bases identical to TRBD1. Germline V CDR1 and CDR2: SGHRS, YFSETQ. The CDR3 runs to 14 residues. V lost 4 bases to trimming and J lost 2 bases; unmatched junction nucleotides: 5. CDR3 nucleotides: TGCGCCAGCAGCACTCAGGGGGAAAACACTGAAGCTTTCTTT. Amino acid sequence: CASSTQGENTEAFF.

The chain couples TRBV5-1 to TRBJ2-3; D is ambiguous. Germline CDR1 is SGHRS and CDR2 is YFSETQ. This CDR3 comprises 14 residues. V lost 0 bases and J 4 bases, leaving 9 bases between the germline ends. The CDR3 DNA sequence: TGCGCCAGCAGCTTGGGACTTACCCCAGATACGCAGTATTTT. Protein sequence: CASSLGLTPDTQYF.

The genes are TRBV18 and TRBJ1-5, with 7 bases that match TRBD1. Germline V gene lookup returns CDR1 KGHSH and CDR2 LQKENI. Trimming cost V 5 bases and J 4 bases; bases outside gene matches: 8. The CDR3 runs to 15 residues. CDR3 nucleotides: TGTGCCAGCTCAACAGGACAGGTAGCAAATCAGCCCCAGCATTTT. This codes for CASSTGQVANQPQHF.

For the CDR3, the DNA is TGCGCCAGCAGCTTGGGGACAGGGGATATGGGAGAGCAGTACTTC. This translates into CASSLGTGDMGEQYF. This sequence joins TRBV5-1 and TRBJ2-7; 9 bases fit TRBD1. This CDR3 has 15 amino acids. The trim removed 0 bases at V and 7 bases at J, leaving 8 bases unmatched. Germline values: CDR1 SGHRS, CDR2 YFSETQ.

The rearrangement joins TRBV7-2 to TRBJ1-2; TRBD1 matches 10 bases. Unmatched junction bases numbered 9, after V lost 11 bases and J lost 6 bases. Per germline, CDR1 SGHTA and CDR2 FQGNSA. The CDR3 has 13 amino acids. The CDR3 here is CAGEGQGYNGYTF. The CDR3 bases are TGTGCCGGTGAGGGACAGGGGTACAATGGCTACACCTTC.

This chain links TRBV10-2 with TRBJ1-6; 12 nucleotides agree with TRBD1. Germline V gives CDR1 WSHSY, CDR2 SAAADI. Trimming cost V 2 bases and J 9 bases; bases outside gene matches: 5. The CDR3 sequence is 16 residues long. This chain's CDR3 is CASSEGDRGQVSPLHF. CDR3 sequence (DNA): TGCGCCAGCAGTGAGGGGGACAGGGGGCAGGTTTCACCCCTCCACTTT.

This chain links TRBV27 with TRBJ1-1; possible D gene TRBD1, 6 bases. Germline-derived CDR1 and CDR2 are MNHEY and SMNVEV (reference sequence). The CDR3 covers 14 residues. Trimming cost V 7 bases and J 1 base, with 13 bases left between them. The CDR3 loop is CASTLLQGNTEAFF. The CDR3 DNA reads TGTGCCAGCACCCTGTTACAGGGGAACACTGAAGCTTTCTTT.

J is TRBJ2-1 and V is TRBV5-1; TRBD2 might be the D (5 bases). Germline CDR1 is SGHRS and CDR2 is YFSETQ. The CDR3 is made up of 15 amino acids. V lost 7 bases and J 1 base, leaving 15 bases between the germline ends. The CDR3, as DNA: TGCGCCAGCCGTCAAGGCGGGTATTCCTACAATGAGCAGTTCTTC. Protein: CASRQGGYSYNEQFF.